The clone carrying this TCR beta chain was found many times. Combining a sample-barcoded 5' primer with a J-beta primer mix, a second PCR ran for roughly 7 to 12 cycles. Each CDR3 protein is one row after TCRdb ran MiXCR on the 5' RACE reads. The sample lists 750,000 to 950,000 distinct CDR3 sequences, 25% to 35% occurring once. This sample stems from a study of blood T cells in healthy people across ages. The overall study: Capture by template switching was about one barcoded beta molecule per two T cells.

Looked up from germline, CDR1 is DFQATT and CDR2 is SNEGSKA (reference sequence). The ends lost 3 bases at V and 6 bases at J; junction bases unmatched: 5. The CDR3 is made up of 12 amino acids. The same sample was also studied in work on T cells of mothers and their children. This second study says: Donors were a few healthy Caucasian mothers and their six children. Addition of sample barcodes and 2-4 random nucleotides occurred through the M1S primer of the second PCR. Each child contributed 3.1 million or so TCR beta CDR3 reads, while each mother contributed over 9.5 million.

This clonotype was obtained from a woman in her forties in good health. The rearrangement joins TRBV20-1 to TRBJ2-7, with 7 nucleotides matching TRBD1. The specimen was blood. As DNA, the CDR3 is TGCAGTGCTAGCGAGACAGGGTCCGAGCAGTACTTC. Amino acid sequence: CSASETGSEQYF.